This entry lists 16 T cell receptor beta chains sequenced from one sample in a study of identical twins. TCRdb re-called the 5' RACE reads with MiXCR, one entry per CDR3 protein. The sample records around 100,000 distinct CDR3 sequences, about 6% being singletons. The source material was memory T cells sorted from blood. The receptors here all came from a woman in her 50s in good health.

The table lists this clonotype with many counts. V is TRBV5-6 and J is TRBJ2-3; D gene unclear. The CDR3 length is 12 residues. Deletions cut 3 bases from V and 6 bases from J, with 8 bases between. Germline assignment: CDR1 SGHDT and CDR2 YYEEEE. The chain's CDR3 is CASSSGFDTQYF. CDR3 DNA: TGTGCCAGCAGCTCGGGCTTCGATACGCAGTATTTT.

A word on this clonotype: A read error is likely, as this CDR3 ends without the conserved phenylalanine or tryptophan. The chain combines TRBV11-2 with TRBJ2-5; D remains unclear. The CDR3 spans 12 residues. Per the germline V gene, CDR1 is SGHAT and CDR2 is FQNNGV. Trimming left V 0 bases short and J 4 bases short, with 3 bases between. In DNA form, the CDR3 reads TGTGCCAGCAGCTTAGATCGAGAGACCCAGTACATC. Translation: CASSLDRETQYI.

This clonotype was seen many times. The rearrangement uses TRBV10-3 and TRBJ2-2, with 11 bases identical to TRBD1. The V gene's germline CDR1 is ENHRY and CDR2 SYGVKD. V was clipped by 4 bases and J by 0 bases; unmatched bases: 4. The CDR3 is made up of 17 amino acids. This CDR3 is CAISAGQGATNTGELFF. As DNA, the CDR3 is TGTGCCATCAGTGCCGGACAGGGGGCTACGAACACCGGGGAGCTGTTTTTT.

This chain uses TRBV4-1 with TRBJ2-4; D remains unclear. The germline V gene encodes CDR1 MGHRA and CDR2 YSYEKL. The CDR3 sequence is 16 residues long. V was cut by 0 bases and J by 8 bases, with 17 bases left in between. CDR3 coding DNA: TGCGCCAGCAGCCAAGAAGGCCCCTCAGTTCCGGACATTCAGTACTTC. Protein: CASSQEGPSVPDIQYF.

This clonotype was recorded at least ten times. The V gene is TRBV5-6, the J gene TRBJ2-3; the D gene is possibly TRBD1 (6 bases). Trimming removed 3 bases from V and 4 bases from J, with 21 bases in between. Germline CDR1 is SGHDT and CDR2 is YYEEEE. CDR3 length: 17 residues. The DNA for the CDR3 is TGTGCCAGCAGCTCAGCCCCAACAGGGAAATACGCAGATACGCAGTATTTT. Its translation: CASSSAPTGKYADTQYF.

This clonotype was recorded many times. The chain joins TRBV5-6 to TRBJ2-3; no firm D call. Trimming removed 4 bases at V and 1 base at J, with 13 bases between. Germline CDR1 is SGHDT and CDR2 is YYEEEE. The CDR3 has 15 amino acids. The chain's CDR3 is CASSPDAIGTDTQYF. CDR3 in DNA: TGTGCCAGCAGCCCCGATGCAATCGGCACAGATACGCAGTATTTT. The variable domain in full, completed from reference TRBV5-6 and TRBJ2-3, reads DAGVTQSPTHLIKTRGQQVTLRCSPKSGHDTVSWYQQALGQGPQFIFQYYEEEERQRGNFPDRFSGHQFPNYSSELNVNALLLGDSALYLCASSPDAIGTDTQYFGPGTRLTVL.

This clonotype was observed many times. The gene calls are TRBV2 and TRBJ1-5, with no clear D. This CDR3 has 12 residues. Trimming stripped 7 bases from V and 4 bases from J, with 8 bases between. Germline V gene lookup returns CDR1 SNHLY and CDR2 FYNNEI. This chain's CDR3 is CASNKENQPQHF. CDR3 sequence (DNA): TGTGCCAGCAATAAGGAAAATCAGCCCCAGCATTTT.

Many counts were recorded for this clonotype. The CDR3 loop reads CASSQVGQGAGYTF. DNA of the CDR3: TGTGCCAGCAGCCAAGTGGGACAGGGGGCTGGCTACACCTTC. V and J are TRBV4-2 and TRBJ1-2; 12 bases map to TRBD1. The V segment lost 1 base and the J segment 7 bases; nucleotides outside the gene matches: 1. Germline V gene data show CDR1 as LGHNA and CDR2 as YNFKEQ. This CDR3 is built from 14 residues.

This clonotype was observed many times. The chain has TRBV4-2 and TRBJ1-5, with TRBD1 matching 7 bases. CDR3 length: 16 amino acids. V was clipped by 1 base and J by 7 bases; unmatched bases: 10. Looked up from germline, CDR1 is LGHNA and CDR2 is YNFKEQ. The CDR3 coding sequence is TGTGCCAGCAGCCAAGGGGGGGCAGGGGGGACCCAGCCCCAGCATTTT. As protein: CASSQGGAGGTQPQHF.

At least ten counts were recorded for this clonotype. The rearrangement links TRBV15 to TRBJ2-1; 10 bases fit TRBD1. Germline CDR1 and CDR2: LNHNV and YYDKDF (reference sequence). Losses at the gene ends were 3 bases for V and 7 bases for J; bases not matched to a gene: 6. The CDR3 extends over 15 amino acids. CDR3 nucleotides: TGTGCCACCAGCAGGGGGACAGGGGAAAGTAATGAGCAGTTCTTC. It translates to CATSRGTGESNEQFF. The variable domain in full, completed from reference TRBV15 and TRBJ2-1, reads DAMVIQNPRYQVTQFGKPVTLSCSQTLNHNVMYWYQQKSSQAPKLLFHYYDKDFNNEADTPDNFQSRRPNTSFCFLDIRSPGLGDTAMYLCATSRGTGESNEQFFGPGTRLTVL.

The sample holds many counts of this clonotype. The chain carries TRBV3-1 and TRBJ2-4, with 8 nucleotides matching TRBD2. The CDR3 loop spans 15 amino acids. In germline, CDR1 is LGHDT, CDR2 YNNKEL (reference sequence). Trimming removed 0 bases from V and 7 bases from J; junction bases left unmatched: 5. In DNA form, the CDR3 reads TGTGCCAGCAGCCAAGACCAGCGGGGGCAGAACATTCAGTACTTC. Protein product: CASSQDQRGQNIQYF.

The chain carries TRBV25-1 and TRBJ2-2; TRBD2 agrees at 7 bases. The CDR3 sequence is 18 residues long. V lost 1 base, J lost 3 bases, and 11 bases stayed unmatched. The germline V gene encodes CDR1 MGHDK and CDR2 SYGVNS. For the CDR3, the DNA is TGTGCCAGCAGTGAATTGGGCGGGAGTGAATTGGACACCGGGGAGCTGTTTTTT. It encodes CASSELGGSELDTGELFF.

This clonotype has at least ten counts. The V gene is TRBV5-1, the J gene TRBJ2-1; 7 bases are a match to TRBD2. Germline-derived CDR1 and CDR2 are SGHRS and YFSETQ. The V gene end was trimmed by 4 bases and the J gene end by 6 bases; junction bases not matched to a gene: 7. The CDR3 runs 14 residues. CDR3: CASSRRAGTNEQFF. The CDR3 nucleotides read TGCGCCAGCAGCAGGAGAGCGGGAACCAATGAGCAGTTCTTC.

This clonotype was recorded at least ten times. The rearrangement uses TRBV30 and TRBJ1-5; D is unresolved. Germline V gene sequence: CDR1 GTSNPN, CDR2 SVGIG (reference sequence). Trimming left V 4 bases short and J 4 bases short, with 11 bases between. The CDR3 runs 13 residues. CDR3 DNA sequence: TGTGCCTGGAATCCTGGCGGAAATCAGCCCCAGCATTTT. Protein: CAWNPGGNQPQHF.

Many counts were recorded for this clonotype. This chain connects TRBV9 to TRBJ2-1; 9 nucleotides line up with TRBD2. V shed 3 bases and J 5 bases; nucleotides not matched to a gene: 12. This CDR3 comprises 17 residues. Germline V gene sequence: CDR1 SGDLS, CDR2 YYNGEE. CDR3 sequence reads: CASSAGLSGSFHNEQFF. CDR3 bases: TGTGCCAGCAGCGCCGGTCTTAGCGGGAGTTTCCACAATGAGCAGTTCTTC.

This clonotype was observed a few times. An end of the junction differs from the germline gene, which may be a read error. The J gene is TRBJ2-1, the V gene TRBV7-2; a weak D match, TRBD1 (6 bases). Germline V gene data show CDR1 as SGHTA and CDR2 as FQGNSA. The CDR3 consists of 15 residues. The CDR3 DNA sequence: TGTGCCAGCAGCCCCGGGACACCATTCTACTATGAGCAGTTCTTC. The encoded protein is CASSPGTPFYYEQFF.